Below, 8 T cell receptor beta chains from the same sample are listed, as sequenced in a study of neurological immune-mediated disorders. Via MiXCR, TCRdb re-called the 5' RACE reads, giving one row per CDR3 protein. The profile covers approximately 86,000 distinct CDR3 sequences, with approximately 2.4% appearing a single time and roughly 1.1% taken by the ten largest. Sequenced input: PBMCs. Receptors originate from a woman aged 25 to 39 with multiple sclerosis.

This clonotype occurred many times. The V gene is TRBV20-1, the J gene TRBJ2-7; the D gene could be TRBD1 or TRBD2 (5 bases each). The germline gives CDR1 DFQATT, CDR2 SNEGSKA (reference sequence). Trimming stripped 5 bases from V and 4 bases from J, with 15 bases between. The CDR3 runs 13 residues. The CDR3 nucleotides are TGCAGTGCTTCCACCGGGACCCTTTACGAGCAGTACTTC. It is translated as CSASTGTLYEQYF.

There are many counts of this clonotype. The chain has TRBV29-1 and TRBJ2-3, with D possibly TRBD2 on 5 matching bases. Trimming pared 1 base from V and 2 bases from J, leaving 7 bases between. The CDR3 is made up of 13 amino acids. The germline gives CDR1 SQVTM, CDR2 ANQGSEA. In nucleotides, the CDR3 is TGCAGCGTTGAAGTAGCGTACACAGATACGCAGTATTTT. The encoded protein is CSVEVAYTDTQYF.

The table lists this clonotype with many counts. The chain couples TRBV24-1 to TRBJ2-1, with D unresolved. The CDR3 totals 12 residues. Trimming left V 1 base short and J 8 bases short, with 5 bases between. In germline, CDR1 is KGHDR, CDR2 SFDVKD. The CDR3 region has the DNA TGTGCCACCAGTGATTTTTCGGATGAGCAGTTCTTC. This codes for CATSDFSDEQFF.

In this sample, this clonotype turned up many times. The chain recombines TRBV9 with TRBJ2-1, with 13 positions matching TRBD2. Trimming cost V 3 bases and J 0 bases; bases outside gene matches: 3. CDR1 is SGDLS and CDR2 is YYNGEE in the germline V gene. The CDR3 is 17 residues long. The CDR3 region is CASSDRTSGSSYNEQFF. The CDR3 coding sequence is TGTGCCAGCAGCGATAGGACTAGCGGGAGCTCCTACAATGAGCAGTTCTTC.

This rearrangement joins TRBV7-9 to TRBJ2-1, with D possibly being TRBD2 (5 bases). Trimming took 5 bases from V and 5 from J, leaving 22 bases between them. Germline lookup yields CDR1 SEHNR and CDR2 FQNEAQ (reference sequence). The CDR3 extends over 17 amino acids. CDR3 sequence reads: CASSPPRTGMGDNEQFF. Written as DNA, the CDR3 is TGTGCCAGCAGCCCCCCCCGGACTGGCATGGGAGACAATGAGCAGTTCTTC.

There are many counts of this clonotype. The chain employs TRBV11-2 and TRBJ2-5; TRBD1 might be the D (5 bases). The CDR3 covers 12 residues. Trimming pared 0 bases from V and 10 bases from J, leaving 9 bases between. Germline V gene data show CDR1 as SGHAT and CDR2 as FQNNGV. The chain's CDR3 is CASSLDRVDQYF. The DNA for the CDR3 is TGTGCCAGCAGCTTAGACAGGGTCGACCAGTACTTC.

The V and J genes are TRBV30 and TRBJ2-7; 11 bases agree with TRBD2. This CDR3 contains 14 residues. After removal of 0 bases from V and 6 bases from J, the junction contained 4 bases not matched to a gene. Germline CDR1 and CDR2: GTSNPN and SVGIG (reference sequence). CDR3 sequence: CAWSVSLAGGEQYF. CDR3 nucleotide sequence: TGTGCCTGGAGTGTTTCTCTAGCGGGAGGCGAGCAGTACTTC.

The sample holds many counts of this clonotype. V gene TRBV4-3 combines with J gene TRBJ2-2; D remains ambiguous. Germline CDR1 reads LGHNA; CDR2 reads YSLEER. The V and J ends lost 2 bases and 1 base respectively, with 11 bases between them. The CDR3 covers 16 residues. CDR3 coding DNA: TGCGCCAGCAGCCAATTTAGTCGCAAGAACACCGGGGAGCTGTTTTTT. This gives the protein CASSQFSRKNTGELFF.